This passage covers 9 T cell receptor beta chains from one sample sequenced in a study of shared clonotypes between healthy human individuals (dated by TCRdb to about 2020). The protocol used for the library was the immunoSEQ multiplex PCR assay. What TCRdb holds here is the immuneACCESS table cut down to in-frame rearrangements. Part of the clones is not present; checked against another copy, under half of the missing clones reflect an unresolved V gene, and the others are unexplained. The table for this sample lists 2 million to 2.5 million clones; around 95% of them were counted only once. The ten largest make up roughly 0.13% of the sample. Sequencing input: naive CD4+ T cells sorted from blood. The cell subset or site label corresponds to: CD45RA+ positively selected. The receptors originated from a man between 18 and 35 years old in good health.

Here the CDR3 reads CATGTGELFF. The DNA for the CDR3 is TGTGCCACTGGCACCGGGGAGCTGTTTTTT. The chain employs TRBV10-3 and TRBJ2-2, with D unresolved. The CDR3 length is 10 residues. V dropped 10 bases and J dropped 4 bases, with 4 bases sitting between them. Germline lookup yields CDR1 ENHRY and CDR2 SYGVKD.

The V gene is TRBV5-4, the J gene TRBJ2-1, with D unclear. Per the germline V gene, CDR1 is SGHNT and CDR2 is YYREEE (reference sequence). Trimming stripped 1 base from V and 0 bases from J, with 11 bases between. There are 16 residues in the CDR3. DNA of the CDR3: TGTGCCAGCAGCTTGCCATCTCTAATCTCCTACAATGAGCAGTTCTTC. Its protein product is CASSLPSLISYNEQFF.

The chain couples TRBV19 to TRBJ1-3; D remains ambiguous. Germline values: CDR1 LNHDA, CDR2 SQIVND (reference sequence). There are 13 residues in the CDR3. Trimming took off 7 bases at V and 4 bases at J, with 11 bases between the two ends. The CDR3 DNA reads as TGTGCCAGTACCCCTATCCGAGGAAACACCATATATTTT. Translation: CASTPIRGNTIYF. The complete variable domain, with remaining parts taken from reference TRBV19 and TRBJ1-3, reads DGGITQSPKYLFRKEGQNVTLSCEQNLNHDAMYWYRQDPGQGLRLIYYSQIVNDFQKGDIAEGYSVSREKKESFPLTVTSAQKNPTAFYLCASTPIRGNTIYFGEGSWLTVV.

The rearrangement joins TRBV27 to TRBJ1-5, with D perhaps TRBD1 (6 bases). Trimming removed 5 bases from V and 0 bases from J, with 14 bases in between. Germline loops: CDR1 MNHEY, CDR2 SMNVEV (reference sequence). CDR3 length equals 16 residues. CDR3 residues: CASSKYQGYSNQPQHF. DNA of the CDR3: TGTGCCAGCAGTAAATACCAGGGGTATAGCAATCAGCCCCAGCATTTT.

The V and J genes are TRBV10-3 and TRBJ2-3; TRBD2 aligns across 14 bases. The V and J ends lost 10 bases and 1 base, in that order; junction bases with no gene match: 7. CDR1 is ENHRY and CDR2 is SYGVKD in the germline V gene. The CDR3 is 16 residues long. The CDR3 nucleotides read TGTGCCAGCGGGACTAGCGGGAGTATGGGCACAGATACGCAGTATTTT. Protein sequence: CASGTSGSMGTDTQYF.

This clone was found once. The chain carries TRBV14 and TRBJ2-7; D may match TRBD1 or TRBD2 (5 bases each). The CDR3 loop spans 11 amino acids. Trimming removed 6 bases at V and 10 bases at J, with 13 bases between. Germline CDR1 and CDR2: SGHDN and FVKESK. The CDR3 loop is CASSRDGRQYF. CDR3 nucleotides: TGTGCCAGCAGTCGGGACGGACGACAGTACTTC.

This chain joins TRBV13 and TRBJ2-7; D remains unclear. The CDR3 is made up of 13 amino acids. The germline V and J ends were trimmed by 2 bases and 1 base, with 6 bases remaining between them. In germline, CDR1 is PRHDT, CDR2 FYEKMQ (reference sequence). The CDR3, as DNA: TGTGCCAGCAGCTTATTAAGGTCCTACGAGCAGTACTTC. Translated, it gives CASSLLRSYEQYF.

This chain connects TRBV11-2 to TRBJ1-2, with D possibly TRBD1 on 5 matching bases. The length of the CDR3 is 15 residues. The germline V gene has CDR1 SGHAT and CDR2 FQNNGV. The V gene lost 5 bases and the J gene lost 6 bases, with 19 bases spanning the gap. CDR3 DNA sequence: TGTGCCAGCAGCAGTCAGGGAGGAGCCCTCAATGGCTACACCTTC. It specifies CASSSQGGALNGYTF.

The genes are TRBV5-1 and TRBJ2-1; 8 nucleotides align to TRBD2. There are 17 residues in the CDR3. CDR1 and CDR2 (germline): SGHRS, YFSETQ. With V trimmed by 4 bases and J by 6 bases, 15 bases remained unmatched. The CDR3 region has the DNA TGCGCCAGCAGCCCCATTGTTAGCGGGACGACCGTCAATGAGCAGTTCTTC. It translates to CASSPIVSGTTVNEQFF.